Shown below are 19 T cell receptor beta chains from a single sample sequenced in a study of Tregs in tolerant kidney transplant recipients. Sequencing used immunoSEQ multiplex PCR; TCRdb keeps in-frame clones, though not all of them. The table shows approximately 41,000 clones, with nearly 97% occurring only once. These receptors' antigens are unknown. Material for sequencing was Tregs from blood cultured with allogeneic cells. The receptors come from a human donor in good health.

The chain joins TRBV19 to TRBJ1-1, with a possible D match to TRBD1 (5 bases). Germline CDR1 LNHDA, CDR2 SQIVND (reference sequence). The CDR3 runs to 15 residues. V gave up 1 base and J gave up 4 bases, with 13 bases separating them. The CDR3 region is CASSIAGVGSTEAFF. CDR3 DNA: TGTGCCAGTAGTATAGCGGGGGTGGGGAGCACTGAAGCTTTCTTT.

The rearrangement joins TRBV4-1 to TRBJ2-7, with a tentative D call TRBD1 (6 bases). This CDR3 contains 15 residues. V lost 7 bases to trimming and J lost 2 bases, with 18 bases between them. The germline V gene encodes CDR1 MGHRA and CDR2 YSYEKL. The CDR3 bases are TGCGCCAGCACCCTTACAGGGAATTCCCCCTACGAGCAGTACTTC. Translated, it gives CASTLTGNSPYEQYF.

CDR3 sequence (DNA): TGTGCCAGCTCCCTCGGATTGGGGCCTAATGAAAAACTGTTTTTT. Translated: CASSLGLGPNEKLFF. The chain carries TRBV18 and TRBJ1-4, with D tentatively TRBD1 (5 bases). The CDR3 sequence is 15 residues long. Trimming removed 6 bases from V and 3 bases from J, with 14 bases in between. Germline V gene data show CDR1 as KGHSH and CDR2 as LQKENI.

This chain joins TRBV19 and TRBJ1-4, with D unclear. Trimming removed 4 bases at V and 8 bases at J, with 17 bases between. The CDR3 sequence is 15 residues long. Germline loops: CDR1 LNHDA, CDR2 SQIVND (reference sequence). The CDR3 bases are TGTGCCAGTAGTAGGGGTCAGCTCGAAAGGGAAAAACTGTTTTTT. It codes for CASSRGQLEREKLFF.

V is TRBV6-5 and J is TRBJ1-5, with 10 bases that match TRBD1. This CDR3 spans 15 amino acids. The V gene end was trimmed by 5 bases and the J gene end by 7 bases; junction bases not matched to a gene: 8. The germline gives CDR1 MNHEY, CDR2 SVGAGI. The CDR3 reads CASSPSGQGSQPQHF. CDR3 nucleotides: TGTGCCAGCAGTCCGTCGGGACAGGGGTCCCAGCCCCAGCATTTT.

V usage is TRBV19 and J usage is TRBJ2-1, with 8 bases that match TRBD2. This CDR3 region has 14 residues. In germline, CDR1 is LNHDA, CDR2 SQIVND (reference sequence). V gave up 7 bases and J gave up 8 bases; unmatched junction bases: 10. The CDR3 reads CASTPRTSLDEQFF. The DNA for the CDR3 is TGTGCCAGTACCCCCCGGACTAGCCTTGATGAGCAGTTCTTC.

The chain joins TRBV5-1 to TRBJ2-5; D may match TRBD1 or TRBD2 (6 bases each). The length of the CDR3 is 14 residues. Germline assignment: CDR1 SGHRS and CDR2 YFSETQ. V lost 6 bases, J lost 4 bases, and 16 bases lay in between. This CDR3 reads CASTFDPGAETQYF. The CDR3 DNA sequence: TGCGCCAGCACTTTCGATCCGGGGGCAGAGACCCAGTACTTC.

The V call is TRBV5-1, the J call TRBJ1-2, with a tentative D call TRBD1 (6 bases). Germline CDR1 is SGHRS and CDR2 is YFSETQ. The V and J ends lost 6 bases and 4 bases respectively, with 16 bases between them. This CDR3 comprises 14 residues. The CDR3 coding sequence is TGCGCCAGCACCCCGGGGGCGGGGAGCTATGGCTACACCTTC. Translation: CASTPGAGSYGYTF.

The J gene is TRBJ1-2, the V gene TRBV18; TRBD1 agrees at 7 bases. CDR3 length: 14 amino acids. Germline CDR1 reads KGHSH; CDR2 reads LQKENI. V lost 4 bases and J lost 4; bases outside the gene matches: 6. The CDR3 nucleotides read TGTGCCAGCTCACAAGCGACAGGGCGCTATGGCTACACCTTC. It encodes CASSQATGRYGYTF.

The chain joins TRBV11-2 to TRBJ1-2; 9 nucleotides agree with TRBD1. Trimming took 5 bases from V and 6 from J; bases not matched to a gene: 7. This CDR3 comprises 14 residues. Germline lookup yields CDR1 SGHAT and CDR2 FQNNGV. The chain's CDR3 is CASSPTGGLNGYTF. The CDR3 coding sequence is TGTGCCAGCAGCCCGACAGGGGGATTGAATGGCTACACCTTC.

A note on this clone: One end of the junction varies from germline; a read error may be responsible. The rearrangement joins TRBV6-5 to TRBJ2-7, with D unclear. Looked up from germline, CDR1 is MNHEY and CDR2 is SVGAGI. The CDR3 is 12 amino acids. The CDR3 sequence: CASSSPPSGWDF. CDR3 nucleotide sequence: TGTGCCAGCAGTTCCCCCCCTTCCGGCTGGGACTTC.

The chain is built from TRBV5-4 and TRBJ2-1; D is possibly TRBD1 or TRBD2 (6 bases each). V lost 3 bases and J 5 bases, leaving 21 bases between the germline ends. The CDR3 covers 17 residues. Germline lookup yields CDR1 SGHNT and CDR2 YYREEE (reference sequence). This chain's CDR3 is CASSWGRGDFIDNEQFF. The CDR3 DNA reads TGTGCCAGCAGCTGGGGGCGAGGGGACTTCATAGACAATGAGCAGTTCTTC.

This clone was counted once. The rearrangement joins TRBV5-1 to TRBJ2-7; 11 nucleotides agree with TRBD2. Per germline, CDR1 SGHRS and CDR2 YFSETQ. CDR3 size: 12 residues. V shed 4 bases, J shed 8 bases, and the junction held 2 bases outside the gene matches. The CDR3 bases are TGCGCCAGCAGCGGGACTAGCGGAAAGCAGTACTTC. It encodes CASSGTSGKQYF.

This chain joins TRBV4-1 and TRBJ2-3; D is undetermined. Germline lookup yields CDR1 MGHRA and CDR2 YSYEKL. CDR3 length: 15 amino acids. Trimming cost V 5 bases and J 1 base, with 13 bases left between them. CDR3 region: CASSSRTGGTDTQYF. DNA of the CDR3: TGCGCCAGCAGCTCTCGGACCGGCGGCACAGATACGCAGTATTTT.

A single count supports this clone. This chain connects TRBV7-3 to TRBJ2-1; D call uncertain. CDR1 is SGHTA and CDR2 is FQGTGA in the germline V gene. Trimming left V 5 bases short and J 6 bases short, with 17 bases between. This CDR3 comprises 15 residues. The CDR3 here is CASSTQADPLNEQFF. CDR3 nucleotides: TGTGCCAGCAGCACCCAGGCAGACCCCCTCAATGAGCAGTTCTTC.

CDR3 residues: CASSVGQKNTDTQYF. The CDR3 DNA follows: TGTGCCAGCAGCGTCGGACAGAAAAACACAGATACGCAGTATTTT. V gene TRBV9 combines with J gene TRBJ2-3; possibly TRBD1 for D (6 bases). The V gene's germline CDR1 is SGDLS and CDR2 YYNGEE. The CDR3 sequence is 15 residues long. V was shortened by 2 bases and J by 2 bases, with 12 bases between the two germline ends.

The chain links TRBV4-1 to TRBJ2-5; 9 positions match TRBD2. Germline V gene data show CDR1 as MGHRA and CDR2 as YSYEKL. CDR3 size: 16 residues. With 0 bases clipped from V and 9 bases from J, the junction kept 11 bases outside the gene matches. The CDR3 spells CASSQDPSGAVRSQYF. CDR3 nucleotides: TGCGCCAGCAGCCAAGATCCTAGCGGGGCGGTTCGCTCCCAGTACTTC.

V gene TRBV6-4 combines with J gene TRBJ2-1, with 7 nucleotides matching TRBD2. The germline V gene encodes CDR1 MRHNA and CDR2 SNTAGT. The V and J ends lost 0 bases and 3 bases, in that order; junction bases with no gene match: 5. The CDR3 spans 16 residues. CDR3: CASSDSRASGYNEQFF. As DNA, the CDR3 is TGTGCCAGCAGTGACTCGAGGGCTAGCGGCTACAATGAGCAGTTCTTC.

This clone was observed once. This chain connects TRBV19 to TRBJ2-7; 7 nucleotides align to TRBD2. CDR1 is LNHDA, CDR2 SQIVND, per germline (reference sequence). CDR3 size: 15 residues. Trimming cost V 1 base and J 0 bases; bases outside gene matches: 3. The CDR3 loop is CASSIGRGSSYEQYF. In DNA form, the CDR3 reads TGTGCCAGTAGTATAGGGCGCGGGAGCTCCTACGAGCAGTACTTC. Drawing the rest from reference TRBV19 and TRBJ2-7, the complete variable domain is DGGITQSPKYLFRKEGQNVTLSCEQNLNHDAMYWYRQDPGQGLRLIYYSQIVNDFQKGDIAEGYSVSREKKESFPLTVTSAQKNPTAFYLCASSIGRGSSYEQYFGPGTRLTVT.